Presented here are 6 T cell receptor beta chains from one specimen sequenced in a study of shared clonotypes between healthy human individuals (dated by TCRdb to the early 2020s). Receptor amplification or capture employed the immunoSEQ multiplex PCR assay. What TCRdb holds here is the immuneACCESS table cut down to in-frame rearrangements. Part of the clones is not present; checked against another copy, under half of the missing clones reflect an unresolved V gene, and the others are unexplained. For this sample the table gives over a million clones, of which 70% to 80% were detected only once. Around 1.4% of the sample goes to the ten largest clones. Sequencing used memory CD4+ T cells sorted from blood. Interpreted using the paper, the cell subset or site label stands for: CD45RA-negative fraction. Receptors originate from a man aged 18 to 35 in good health.

This chain uses TRBV5-1 with TRBJ2-3; D is ambiguous. The CDR3 is 15 residues long. Trimming cost V 1 base and J 0 bases, with 9 bases left between them. Germline CDR1 and CDR2: SGHRS and YFSETQ. The CDR3 region is CASSLKQSSTDTQYF. For the CDR3, the DNA is TGCGCCAGCAGCTTGAAACAGTCTAGCACAGATACGCAGTATTTT.

The chain links TRBV4-1 to TRBJ2-7, with TRBD2 matching 10 bases. V lost 4 bases to trimming and J lost 0 bases; unmatched junction nucleotides: 6. This CDR3 is 16 amino acids long. Germline loops: CDR1 MGHRA, CDR2 YSYEKL. CDR3 sequence: CASSPSSGRSSYEQYF. The CDR3, as DNA: TGCGCCAGCAGCCCAAGTAGCGGGAGGTCCTCCTACGAGCAGTACTTC.

J is TRBJ2-4 and V is TRBV5-6; 11 positions agree with TRBD2. V trimming: 4 bases; J trimming: 1 base; junction bases outside the gene matches: 7. Germline V gene lookup returns CDR1 SGHDT and CDR2 YYEEEE. The CDR3 totals 17 residues. The CDR3 DNA reads TGTGCCAGCAGCCAAAAGGGACTAGCGGCCGCCAAAAACATTCAGTACTTC. This gives the protein CASSQKGLAAAKNIQYF.

About this clone itself: This specimen includes other DNA sequences encoding the same CDR3. This sequence joins TRBV5-1 and TRBJ1-5; tentative D call: TRBD1 (6 bases). This CDR3 region has 14 residues. V was shortened by 1 base and J by 1 base, with 6 bases between the two germline ends. Germline loops: CDR1 SGHRS, CDR2 YFSETQ. This chain's CDR3 is CASSLTGSNQPQHF. The CDR3 coding sequence is TGCGCCAGCAGCTTGACAGGGAGCAATCAGCCCCAGCATTTT.

This chain uses TRBV10-3 with TRBJ2-7; D possibly corresponds to TRBD1 (6 bases). Germline CDR1 and CDR2: ENHRY and SYGVKD. Trimming took off 0 bases at V and 3 bases at J, with 15 bases between the two ends. The CDR3 consists of 16 residues. CDR3 sequence (DNA): TGTGCCATCAGTGAGTCCTCACGGGACATCGTCTACGAGCAGTACTTC. Translating it yields CAISESSRDIVYEQYF.

The rearrangement uses TRBV28 and TRBJ2-6; 8 bases line up with TRBD2. The CDR3 spans 16 residues. V was clipped by 3 bases and J by 0 bases; unmatched bases: 1. Germline V CDR1 and CDR2: MDHEN, SYDVKM. The CDR3 bases are TGTGCCAGCAGTTTCGGGAGGGACTCTGGGGCCAACGTCCTGACTTTC. Translation gives CASSFGRDSGANVLTF.